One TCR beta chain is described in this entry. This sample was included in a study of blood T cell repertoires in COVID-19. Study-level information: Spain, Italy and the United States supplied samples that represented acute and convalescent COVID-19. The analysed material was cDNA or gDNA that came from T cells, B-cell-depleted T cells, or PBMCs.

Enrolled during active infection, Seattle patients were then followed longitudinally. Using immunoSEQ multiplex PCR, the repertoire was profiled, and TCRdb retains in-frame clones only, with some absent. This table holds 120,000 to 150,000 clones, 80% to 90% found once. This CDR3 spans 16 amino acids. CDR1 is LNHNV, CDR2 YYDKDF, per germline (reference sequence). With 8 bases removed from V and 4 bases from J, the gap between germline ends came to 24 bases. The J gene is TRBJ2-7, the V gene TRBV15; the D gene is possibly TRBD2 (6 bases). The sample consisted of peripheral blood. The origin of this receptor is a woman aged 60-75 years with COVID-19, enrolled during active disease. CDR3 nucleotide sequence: TGTGCCACCTCGATATGGGCCGGGGAGGTCGGGTACGAGCAGTACTTC. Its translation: CATSIWAGEVGYEQYF.